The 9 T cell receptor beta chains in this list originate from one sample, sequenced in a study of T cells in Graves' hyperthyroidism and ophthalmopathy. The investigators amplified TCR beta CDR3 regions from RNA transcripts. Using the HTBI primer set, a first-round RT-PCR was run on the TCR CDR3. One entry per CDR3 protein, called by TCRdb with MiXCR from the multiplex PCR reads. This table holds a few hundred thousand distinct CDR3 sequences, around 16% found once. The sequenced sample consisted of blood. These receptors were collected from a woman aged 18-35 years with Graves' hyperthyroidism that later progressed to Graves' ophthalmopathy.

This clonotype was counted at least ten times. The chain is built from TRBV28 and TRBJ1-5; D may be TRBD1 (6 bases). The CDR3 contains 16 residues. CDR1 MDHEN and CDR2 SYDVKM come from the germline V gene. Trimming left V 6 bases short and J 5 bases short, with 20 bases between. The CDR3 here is CASRIGGTYPYQPQHF. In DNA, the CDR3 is TGTGCCAGCAGAATAGGGGGGACATACCCTTATCAGCCCCAGCATTTT.

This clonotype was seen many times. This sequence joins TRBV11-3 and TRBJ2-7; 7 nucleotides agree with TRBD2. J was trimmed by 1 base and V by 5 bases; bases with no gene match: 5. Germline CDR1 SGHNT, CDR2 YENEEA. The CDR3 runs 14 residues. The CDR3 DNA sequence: TGTGCCAGCAGCCCTAGCGGAAAGTCCTACGAGCAGTACTTC. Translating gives CASSPSGKSYEQYF.

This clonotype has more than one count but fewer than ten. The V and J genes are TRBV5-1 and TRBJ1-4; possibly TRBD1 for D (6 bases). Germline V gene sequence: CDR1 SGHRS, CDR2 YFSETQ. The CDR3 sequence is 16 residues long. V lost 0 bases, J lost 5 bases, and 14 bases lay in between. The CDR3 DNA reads TGCGCCAGCAGCTTGGCACAGGGAATGTTAAATGAAAAACTGTTTTTT. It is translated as CASSLAQGMLNEKLFF.

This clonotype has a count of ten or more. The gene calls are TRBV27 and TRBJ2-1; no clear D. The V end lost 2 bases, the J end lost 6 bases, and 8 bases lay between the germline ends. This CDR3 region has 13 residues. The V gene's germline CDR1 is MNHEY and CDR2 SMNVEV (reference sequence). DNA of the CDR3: TGTGCCAGCAGTTTAGCCGGGCGCAATGAGCAGTTCTTC. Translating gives CASSLAGRNEQFF.

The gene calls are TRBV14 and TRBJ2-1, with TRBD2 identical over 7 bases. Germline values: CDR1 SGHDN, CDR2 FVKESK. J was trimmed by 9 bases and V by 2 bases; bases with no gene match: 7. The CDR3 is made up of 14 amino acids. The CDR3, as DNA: TGTGCCAGCAGCCAATTGGGACTAAGAGGTGAGCAGTTCTTC. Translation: CASSQLGLRGEQFF.

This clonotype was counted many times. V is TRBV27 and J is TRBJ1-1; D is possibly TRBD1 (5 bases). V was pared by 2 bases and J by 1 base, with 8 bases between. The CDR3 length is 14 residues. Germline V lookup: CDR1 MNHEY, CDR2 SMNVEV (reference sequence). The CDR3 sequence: CASSLKTGNTEAFF. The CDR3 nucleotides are TGTGCCAGCAGTTTAAAAACAGGGAACACTGAAGCTTTCTTT.

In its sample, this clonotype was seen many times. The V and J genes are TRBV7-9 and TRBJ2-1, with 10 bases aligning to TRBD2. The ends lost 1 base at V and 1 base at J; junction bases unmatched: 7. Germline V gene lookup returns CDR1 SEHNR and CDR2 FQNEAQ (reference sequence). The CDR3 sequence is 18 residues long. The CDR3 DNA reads TGTGCCAGCAGCTTAGGGATAGCGGGAGGAACTTCCTACAATGAGCAGTTCTTC. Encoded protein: CASSLGIAGGTSYNEQFF.

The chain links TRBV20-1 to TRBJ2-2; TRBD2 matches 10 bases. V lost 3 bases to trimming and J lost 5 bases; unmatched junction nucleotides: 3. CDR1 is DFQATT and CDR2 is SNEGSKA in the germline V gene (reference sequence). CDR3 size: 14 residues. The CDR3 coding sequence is TGCAGTGCTAGCCTAGCGGGAGTAACCGGGGAGCTGTTTTTT. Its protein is CSASLAGVTGELFF.

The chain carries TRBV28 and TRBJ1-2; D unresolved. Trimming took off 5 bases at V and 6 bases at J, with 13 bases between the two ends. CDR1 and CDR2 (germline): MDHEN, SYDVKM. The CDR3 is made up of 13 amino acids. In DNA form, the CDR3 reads TGTGCCAGCAGTGGTAGGAGGGCGAATGGCTACACCTTC. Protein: CASSGRRANGYTF.